These 17 T cell receptor beta chains were sequenced from one sample in a study of T and B cells in COVID-19 patients. BIOMED2 TRB-A/B primer pools were used in multiplex TRB PCR. One entry per CDR3 protein results from TCRdb running MiXCR on the multiplex PCR reads. Altogether about 11,000 distinct CDR3 sequences are present, roughly 33% being singletons, with the ten largest covering 15% to 20%. TRB was amplified from around 230-520 ng of blood genomic DNA. Sequencing was carried out using blood. The receptors were sampled from a human donor with active COVID-19.

V usage is TRBV19 and J usage is TRBJ2-3, with 9 nucleotides matching TRBD2. The CDR3 spans 15 residues. In germline, CDR1 is LNHDA, CDR2 SQIVND (reference sequence). V trimming: 4 bases; J trimming: 2 bases; junction bases outside the gene matches: 4. The CDR3, as DNA: TGTGCCAGTAGTAGGAGACTAGCGGACACAGATACGCAGTATTTT. This encodes CASSRRLADTDTQYF.

This clonotype was seen more than once but under ten times. The chain carries TRBV5-3 and TRBJ2-5; tentative D call: TRBD1 (5 bases). TRBV5-3 is an ORF; its function is uncertain. The CDR3 covers 12 residues. Between the trimmed V and J ends, which lost 6 bases and 11 bases, there was a span of 17 bases. The CDR3 reads CARIHVGAGQYF. CDR3 DNA sequence: TGTGCCAGAATTCACGTTGGGGCCGGACAGTACTTC.

The rearrangement uses TRBV10-2 and TRBJ1-5; no clear D. With 2 bases removed from V and 3 bases from J, the gap between germline ends came to 8 bases. The CDR3 totals 14 residues. CDR1 WSHSY and CDR2 SAAADI come from the germline V gene. CDR3 sequence: CASSESGINQPQHF. For the CDR3, the DNA is TGCGCCAGCAGTGAGAGTGGGATCAATCAGCCCCAGCATTTT.

The chain carries TRBV7-6 and TRBJ2-2; TRBD2 matches 8 bases. Germline V lookup: CDR1 SGHVS, CDR2 FNYEAQ. The CDR3 length is 18 residues. V lost 0 bases, J lost 3 bases, and 9 bases stayed unmatched. CDR3 nucleotide sequence: TGTGCCAGCAGCTTAGCCCGCCCGGCGGGGGGTTACACCGGGGAGCTGTTTTTT. Amino acid sequence: CASSLARPAGGYTGELFF.

This chain uses TRBV28 with TRBJ2-7; 7 bases agree with TRBD1. Germline-derived CDR1 and CDR2 are MDHEN and SYDVKM. Trimming at V came to 0 bases and at J to 0 bases, leaving 2 bases not matched to a gene. The CDR3 consists of 15 residues. The chain's CDR3 is CASSLWGTVSYEQYF. The CDR3 nucleotides read TGTGCCAGCAGTTTATGGGGGACAGTCTCCTACGAGCAGTACTTC.

The rearrangement links TRBV4-2 to TRBJ1-2, with a tentative D call TRBD1 (6 bases). The V gene's germline CDR1 is LGHNA and CDR2 YNFKEQ. The V and J ends lost 0 bases and 3 bases respectively, with 20 bases between them. The CDR3 totals 18 residues. This CDR3 reads CASSQEPQGPRAYYGYTF. The CDR3 DNA reads as TGTGCCAGCAGCCAAGAGCCACAGGGACCAAGGGCTTACTATGGCTACACCTTC.

V and J are TRBV6-5 and TRBJ1-1; D is unresolved. This CDR3 spans 13 amino acids. Germline CDR1 is MNHEY and CDR2 is SVGAGI. V lost 2 bases and J lost 3, with 7 bases in between. The chain's CDR3 is CASSYGLDTEAFF. Here the CDR3 DNA reads TGTGCCAGCAGTTACGGCCTCGACACTGAAGCTTTCTTT.

The chain employs TRBV6-5 and TRBJ2-1, with unresolved D. Germline V lookup: CDR1 MNHEY, CDR2 SVGAGI. Trimming removed 7 bases at V and 0 bases at J, with 7 bases between. The CDR3 spans 13 residues. The CDR3 reads CASNRVSYNEQFF. The DNA for the CDR3 is TGTGCCAGCAATAGGGTCTCCTACAATGAGCAGTTCTTC.

V usage is TRBV6-1 and J usage is TRBJ1-2, with 11 bases identical to TRBD1. V gave up 5 bases and J gave up 4 bases; unmatched junction bases: 3. CDR3 size: 14 residues. Germline loops: CDR1 MNHNS, CDR2 SASEGT. The CDR3 loop is CASSQDRGPYGYTF. CDR3 nucleotide sequence: TGTGCCAGCAGTCAGGACAGGGGGCCCTATGGCTACACCTTC.

A few counts support this clonotype. The rearrangement uses TRBV6-5 and TRBJ1-6; a weak D match, TRBD1 (6 bases). Trimming removed 5 bases at V and 9 bases at J, with 23 bases between. CDR1 MNHEY and CDR2 SVGAGI come from the germline V gene. The CDR3 has 17 amino acids. DNA for the CDR3: TGTGCCAGCAGTCCAACGCCGGACAGAGCAATAAGTTCACCCCTCCACTTT. Encoded protein: CASSPTPDRAISSPLHF.

This clonotype is judged medium-sized. The chain employs TRBV19 and TRBJ2-1; 8 nucleotides align to TRBD2. V shed 5 bases, J shed 5 bases, and the junction held 8 bases outside the gene matches. The CDR3 consists of 15 residues. CDR1 is LNHDA, CDR2 SQIVND, per germline (reference sequence). Here the CDR3 DNA reads TGTGCCAGTAGTGCATCCGGACTAGCCGACAATGAGCAGTTCTTC. Amino acid sequence: CASSASGLADNEQFF. Based on the CDR3 plus reference TRBV19 and TRBJ2-1, the full variable domain is DGGITQSPKYLFRKEGQNVTLSCEQNLNHDAMYWYRQDPGQGLRLIYYSQIVNDFQKGDIAEGYSVSREKKESFPLTVTSAQKNPTAFYLCASSASGLADNEQFFGPGTRLTVL.

Turning to this clonotype: Sequence at one end of the junction differs from germline and may be a read error. This sequence joins TRBV20-1 and TRBJ1-6, with TRBD1 identical over 9 bases. CDR1 is DFQATT and CDR2 is SNEGSKA in the germline V gene (reference sequence). This CDR3 contains 15 residues. In DNA form, the CDR3 reads TGCAGTGCTAGACCGACAGGGACAGGGAATTCAACCCTCCACTTT. This codes for CSARPTGTGNSTLHF.

The chain links TRBV5-6 to TRBJ1-3; 7 bases line up with TRBD1. The CDR3 is 15 residues long. Germline CDR1 reads SGHDT; CDR2 reads YYEEEE. Germline trimming cut 0 bases from V and 3 bases from J; bases unmatched to any gene: 3. The chain's CDR3 is CASSLEGAVGNTIYF. CDR3 DNA sequence: TGTGCCAGCAGCTTGGAGGGGGCCGTTGGAAACACCATATATTTT.

The chain employs TRBV20-1 and TRBJ2-3, with TRBD2 matching over 7 bases. The trim removed 3 bases at V and 2 bases at J, leaving 14 bases unmatched. CDR1 is DFQATT and CDR2 is SNEGSKA in the germline V gene (reference sequence). CDR3 length: 17 residues. DNA of the CDR3: TGCAGTGCTAGGAGGGGCATGACTAGCACTTACACAGATACGCAGTATTTT. Translating gives CSARRGMTSTYTDTQYF.

This clonotype was seen only a few times. The rearrangement uses TRBV10-3 and TRBJ1-2, with D tentatively TRBD1 (6 bases). CDR1 is ENHRY and CDR2 is SYGVKD in the germline V gene. The ends were cut back, 3 bases at V and 2 bases at J, with 7 bases in the middle. CDR3 length equals 13 residues. CDR3 residues: CAISEDRNYGYTF. The DNA of the CDR3 is TGTGCCATCAGTGAAGACAGGAACTATGGCTACACCTTC.

To note about this clonotype: Relative to the germline gene, one junction end is altered; a read error may explain this. The chain combines TRBV13 with TRBJ2-1; TRBD1 might be the D (5 bases). CDR3 size: 14 residues. CDR1 and CDR2 (germline): PRHDT, FYEKMQ (reference sequence). CDR3 coding DNA: TGTGCCAGCAGCCTAGGGGCCTCCTACAATGAGCAGTTCTTC. This translates into CASSLGASYNEQFF. The entire variable domain, with the rest obtained from reference TRBV13 and TRBJ2-1, is as follows: AAGVIQSPRHLIKEKRETATLKCYPIPRHDTVYWYQQGPGQDPQFLISFYEKMQSDKGSIPDRFSAQQFSDYHSELNMSSLELGDSALYFCASSLGASYNEQFFGPGTRLTVL.

This clonotype came up once. The CDR3 coding sequence is TGTGCCAGCAGTTCCGAAGGACTGTCTGGAAACACCATATATTTT. Residues: CASSSEGLSGNTIYF. V gene TRBV28 combines with J gene TRBJ1-3; D is uncertain. The CDR3 is 15 amino acids. CDR1 and CDR2 from the germline V gene are MDHEN and SYDVKM. V was trimmed by 4 bases and J by 1 base, leaving 11 bases between them. Looking up the rest from reference TRBV28 and TRBJ1-3 gives the full variable domain: DVKVTQSSRYLVKRTGEKVFLECVQDMDHENMFWYRQDPGLGLRLIYFSYDVKMKEKGDIPEGYSVSREKKERFSLILESASTNQTSMYLCASSSEGLSGNTIYFGEGSWLTVV.